This T cell receptor beta chain was captured by sequencing in a study of shared clonotypes between healthy human individuals. Assay: immunoSEQ multiplex PCR; the TCRdb copy retains only in-frame clones and omits some. The sample lists under 750,000 clones; roughly two thirds were seen once. This receptor was identified in a woman in her thirties in good health. What was sequenced was memory CD4+ T cells sorted from blood. Indicated subset: CD45RA-negative fraction.

CDR3 nucleotide sequence: TGTGCCAGCAGCTTATCTCGCAGGGGTGGATCTAATGAAAAACTGTTTTTT. This encodes CASSLSRRGGSNEKLFF. The chain has TRBV7-9 and TRBJ1-4; tentative D call: TRBD1 (6 bases). V lost 2 bases and J lost 3, with 16 bases in between. CDR1 is SEHNR, CDR2 FQNEAQ, per germline (reference sequence). This CDR3 is built from 17 residues.